The rows below give T cell receptor beta chains drawn from one sample of a study of beta chain features in type 1 diabetes. The assay was immunoSEQ multiplex PCR, and TCRdb's table has in-frame clones only and misses some. There are roughly 730,000 clones in the sample; around an eighth occur only once, and 0.02% to 0.025% lies in the top ten. Sequencing used naive CD4+ T cells from blood. Every receptor here comes from a man between 18 and 35 years old with type 1 diabetes. The CDR3 runs from the conserved cysteine through the conserved F or W. A D gene is named only where the DNA matches it firmly. Clone size appears in some rows only: once, few, many, or a class for an expanded clone.

cdr3_nt | cdr3_aa | v_call | d_call | clone_size | j_call
TGTGCCAGCAGCCGGGACTTAAACAATGAGCAGTTCTTC | CASSRDLNNEQFF | TRBV11-2 | NA | NA | TRBJ2-1
TGTGCCAGCAGCTTGGGAACGGGGTGGCCTGAAGCTTTCTTT | CASSLGTGWPEAFF | TRBV11-3 | NA | few | TRBJ1-1
TGCGCCAGCAGTTTCGAGGGGGAAGAGACCCAGTACTTC | CASSFEGEETQYF | TRBV5-1 | NA | few | TRBJ2-5
TGCGCCAGCAGCGAGGCTTATGGCACTGAAGCTTTCTTT | CASSEAYGTEAFF | TRBV5-1 | NA | NA | TRBJ1-1
TGTGCCAGTAGTATGGGGGCCCACCCTTACAATGAGCAGTTCTTC | CASSMGAHPYNEQFF | TRBV19 | NA | few | TRBJ2-1
TGTGCCTGGACTCTGGGGGAGACCCAGTACTTC | CAWTLGETQYF | TRBV30 | NA | few | TRBJ2-5
TGCGCCAGCAGCCCTGGACGACAGGTTGATAGCACAGATACGCAGTATTTT | CASSPGRQVDSTDTQYF | TRBV5-1 | NA | NA | TRBJ2-3
TGTGCCTGGAGTGGTACCAGCAATCAGCCCCAGCATTTT | CAWSGTSNQPQHF | TRBV30 | NA | NA | TRBJ1-5
TGTGCCAGCGTTCGTTCTGGCACGAACTATGGCTACACCTTC | CASVRSGTNYGYTF | TRBV6-6 | NA | NA | TRBJ1-2
TGTGCCAGCAGCACAGGGAACGGTAGCAATCAGCCCCAGCATTTT | CASSTGNGSNQPQHF | TRBV28 | NA | few | TRBJ1-5
TGTGCCTGGAGTGTACAGCGGGGGGCTGGGGCCAACGTCCTGACTTTC | CAWSVQRGAGANVLTF | TRBV30 | TRBD2 | NA | TRBJ2-6
TGTGCCTGGAGTGTCCCGGGACTTAGCAATCAGCCCCAGCATTTT | CAWSVPGLSNQPQHF | TRBV30 | NA | few | TRBJ1-5
TGTGCCTGGAGCCTTGCCGGGACAGGGGGGAATCAGCCCCAGCATTTT | CAWSLAGTGGNQPQHF | TRBV30 | TRBD1 | NA | TRBJ1-5
TGCGCCAGCAGCTTGACCATACCAGCTAACTATGGCTACACCTTC | CASSLTIPANYGYTF | TRBV5-1 | NA | NA | TRBJ1-2
TGTGCCAGCAGACGCGGGGGTTCCACCTACGAGCAGTACTTC | CASRRGGSTYEQYF | TRBV2 | TRBD2 | few | TRBJ2-7
TGTGCCAGTAGAGAGGGCAGGGCCGCAGATACGCAGTATTTT | CASREGRAADTQYF | TRBV19 | NA | NA | TRBJ2-3
TGTGCCAGCAGTGGGACAGCAGAGACCCAGTACTTC | CASSGTAETQYF | TRBV2 | NA | few | TRBJ2-5